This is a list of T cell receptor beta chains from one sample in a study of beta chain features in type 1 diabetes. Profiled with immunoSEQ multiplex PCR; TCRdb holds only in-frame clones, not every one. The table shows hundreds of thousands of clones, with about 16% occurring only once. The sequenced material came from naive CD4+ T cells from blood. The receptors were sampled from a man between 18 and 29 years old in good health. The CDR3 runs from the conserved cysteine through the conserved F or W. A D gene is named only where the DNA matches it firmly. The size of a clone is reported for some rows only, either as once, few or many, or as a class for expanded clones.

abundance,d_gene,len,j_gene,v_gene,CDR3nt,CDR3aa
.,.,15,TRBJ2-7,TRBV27,TGTGCCAGCAGTTTTACCCCAGGGGTAAGGGACGAGCAGTACTTC,CASSFTPGVRDEQYF
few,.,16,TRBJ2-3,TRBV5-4,TGTGCCAGCAGCTTACGGGCGGGGACTGGCGGAGATACGCAGTATTTT,CASSLRAGTGGDTQYF
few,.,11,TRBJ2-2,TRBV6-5,TGTGCCAGCAGTTACTCGTCCAAACTGTTTTTT,CASSYSSKLFF
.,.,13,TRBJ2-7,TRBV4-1,TGCGCCAGCAGCCAAAGCAACGAATACGAGCAGTACTTC,CASSQSNEYEQYF
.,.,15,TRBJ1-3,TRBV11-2,TGTGCCAGCAGCTTATCAGGGGCGACTGGAAACACCATATATTTT,CASSLSGATGNTIYF
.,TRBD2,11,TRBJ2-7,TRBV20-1,TGCAGTGCCGGGACTAACTACGAGCAGTACTTC,CSAGTNYEQYF
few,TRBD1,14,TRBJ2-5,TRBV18,TGTGCCAGCTCATCACAGGGGGCCGGGGAGACCCAGTACTTC,CASSSQGAGETQYF
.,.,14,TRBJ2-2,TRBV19,TGTGCCAGTAGCCGGGGCCTTCCCACCGGGGAGCTGTTTTTT,CASSRGLPTGELFF
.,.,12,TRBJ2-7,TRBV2,TGTGCCAGCAGTGTTTTCGGCTACGAGCAGTACTTC,CASSVFGYEQYF
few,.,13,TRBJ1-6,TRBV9,TGTGCCAGCAGCGTAGACGGGGATTCACCCCTCCACTTT,CASSVDGDSPLHF
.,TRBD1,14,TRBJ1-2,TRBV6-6,TGTGCCAGCAGGGGACCGACAGGGAACTATGGCTACACCTTC,CASRGPTGNYGYTF
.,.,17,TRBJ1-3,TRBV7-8,TGTGCCAGCAGCTTAGGGATCGGGACTGTCCCTAGAAACACCATATATTTT,CASSLGIGTVPRNTIYF
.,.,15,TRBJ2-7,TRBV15,TGTGCCACCAGCATAGAAAACAGGGCCACCTACGAGCAGTACTTC,CATSIENRATYEQYF
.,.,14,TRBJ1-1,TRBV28,TGTGCCAGCAGGTCCGGAAGGATAAATACTGAAGCTTTCTTT,CASRSGRINTEAFF
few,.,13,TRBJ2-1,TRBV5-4,TGTGCCAGCAGCTTAATAGGAGACAATGAGCAGTTCTTC,CASSLIGDNEQFF
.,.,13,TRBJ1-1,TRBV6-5,TGTGCCAGCAGGCAGGGGCCGTTTAGGGAAGCTTTCTTT,CASRQGPFREAFF
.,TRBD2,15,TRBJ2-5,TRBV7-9,TGTGCCAGCAGACTGTCTAGCGGGAGCCAAGAGACCCAGTACTTC,CASRLSSGSQETQYF
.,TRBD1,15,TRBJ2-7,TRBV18,TGTGCCAGCTCACCCTCGACAGGGGGAGCGTACGAGCAGTACTTC,CASSPSTGGAYEQYF
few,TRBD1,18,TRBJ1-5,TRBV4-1,TGCGCCAGCAGCCAAGAAAACAGGGGAAGCAATAGCAATCAGCCCCAGCATTTT,CASSQENRGSNSNQPQHF
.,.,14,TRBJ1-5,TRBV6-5,TGTGCCAGCAGCCGCAGAGAGGGCAATCAGCCCCAGCATTTT,CASSRREGNQPQHF
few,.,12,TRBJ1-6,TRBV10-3,TGTGCCATCAGTGAAGGGCAATCACCCCTCCACTTT,CAISEGQSPLHF
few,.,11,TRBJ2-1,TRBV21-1,TGTGCCAGCACCTGGGGGTATGAGCAGTTCTTC,CASTWGYEQFF
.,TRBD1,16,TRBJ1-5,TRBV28,TGTGCCAGCAGTCAATCCGACAGGGGTAGCAATCAGCCCCAGCATTTT,CASSQSDRGSNQPQHF
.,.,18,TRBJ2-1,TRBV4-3,TGCGCCAGCAGCCAAGATCAACAGGGAGCGGGCTCCTACAATGAGCAGTTCTTC,CASSQDQQGAGSYNEQFF
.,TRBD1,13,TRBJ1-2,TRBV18,TGTGCCAGCTCACCTGGACAGGGAGATGGCTACACCTTC,CASSPGQGDGYTF
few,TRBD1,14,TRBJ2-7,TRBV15,TGTGCCACCAGCAAGGACAGGGGGACCTACGAGCAGTACTTC,CATSKDRGTYEQYF